This T cell receptor (beta chain) was recorded in a study of CD4 T cells in relation to SARS-CoV-2 and coronaviruses. About the study: Convalescent donors were aged about 20 to 75, with median approximately 36 years. Overall study results and limits: This crossreactivity analysis covered spike protein alone, no other viral proteins. Roughly 65% of donors had memory CD4+ clonotypes crossrecognizing SARS-CoV-2 and common cold coronavirus spike. SARS-CoV-2-driven expansion was significantly weaker in crossreactive than monoreactive clones.

TCRdb's table, derived via immunoSEQ multiplex PCR, lists solely in-frame clones and lacks some. There are 35,000 to 40,000 clones in the sample; around 87% occur only once, and about a tenth lies in the top ten. The CDR3 has 15 amino acids. V dropped 5 bases and J dropped 2 bases, with 14 bases sitting between them. Germline lookup yields CDR1 SGHRS and CDR2 YFSETQ. On this clone: Its antigen remains unidentified.

This clonotype was sampled from an adult with COVID-19. The sample was memory CD4+ T cells from PBMCs. V and J are TRBV5-1 and TRBJ1-5, with D maybe TRBD1 (5 bases). Written as DNA, the CDR3 is TGCGCCAGCAGTCCCGACAGTGGAGGCAATCAGCCCCAGCATTTT. Translated, it gives CASSPDSGGNQPQHF.